The 9 T cell receptor beta chains listed next were all sequenced from one sample in a study of radiation and T cells in renal cell carcinoma. Sample time point: blood 4 weeks post-SBRT, at nephrectomy. Stated treatment: 15 Gy SBRT to primary tumor, nephrectomy 4 weeks later. Assay: immunoSEQ multiplex PCR; the TCRdb copy retains only in-frame clones and omits some. Of just over 95,000 clones detected, 65% to 90% appear once; the ten largest clones hold less than 7.5%. Material: blood, obtained from a patient whose treatment included radiotherapy and nephrectomy. These receptors originate from a man aged 55 to 69 with renal cell carcinoma.

The J gene is TRBJ2-1, the V gene TRBV5-1; TRBD1 matches at 9 bases. Germline V gives CDR1 SGHRS, CDR2 YFSETQ. The CDR3 is 14 residues long. J was trimmed by 5 bases and V by 5 bases; bases with no gene match: 5. The CDR3 DNA reads as TGCGCCAGCAGAAAGACAGGGGGGAACAATGAGCAGTTCTTC. Residues: CASRKTGGNNEQFF.

The J gene is TRBJ2-3, the V gene TRBV14, with D perhaps being TRBD1 or TRBD2 (5 bases each). The CDR3 consists of 15 residues. CDR1 and CDR2 (germline): SGHDN, FVKESK. V gave up 1 base and J gave up 2 bases, with 10 bases separating them. The CDR3 loop reads CASSQVRDPTDTQYF. CDR3 DNA sequence: TGTGCCAGCAGCCAAGTCAGGGACCCCACAGATACGCAGTATTTT.

The gene calls are TRBV4-3 and TRBJ2-2, with unresolved D. V gave up 1 base and J gave up 4 bases, with 13 bases separating them. The CDR3 has 16 amino acids. The germline gives CDR1 LGHNA, CDR2 YSLEER. The CDR3 is CASSQALPESTGELFF. CDR3 nucleotide sequence: TGCGCCAGCAGCCAAGCCCTCCCGGAGAGCACCGGGGAGCTGTTTTTT.

This clone was observed a handful of times. J is TRBJ2-7 and V is TRBV4-2, with D perhaps matching TRBD1 or TRBD2 (5 bases each). Trimming removed 1 base at V and 3 bases at J, with 19 bases between. In germline, CDR1 is LGHNA, CDR2 YNFKEQ. This CDR3 contains 17 residues. The CDR3 is CASSQVKGGTPLYEQYF. The CDR3 DNA reads as TGTGCCAGCAGCCAAGTGAAGGGTGGGACCCCGCTCTACGAGCAGTACTTC.

The V and J genes are TRBV9 and TRBJ2-1, with TRBD1 matching over 8 bases. The V segment lost 4 bases and the J segment 7 bases; nucleotides outside the gene matches: 7. CDR1 and CDR2 from the germline V gene are SGDLS and YYNGEE. The CDR3 consists of 14 residues. CDR3 in amino acids: CASSPWDRRNEQFF. Here the CDR3 DNA reads TGTGCCAGCAGCCCCTGGGACAGGAGGAATGAGCAGTTCTTC.

The gene calls are TRBV5-1 and TRBJ2-1, with D unclear. Germline V gene lookup returns CDR1 SGHRS and CDR2 YFSETQ. This CDR3 has 17 residues. V was pared by 4 bases and J by 3 bases, with 20 bases between. Here the CDR3 DNA reads TGCGCCAGCAGCCCGATCGAGTCCAACCATAACTACAATGAGCAGTTCTTC. This gives the protein CASSPIESNHNYNEQFF.

This clone was seen only a few times. The rearrangement joins TRBV19 to TRBJ1-1; possible D gene TRBD1, 6 bases. V gave up 6 bases and J gave up 5 bases, with 16 bases separating them. The CDR3 has 14 amino acids. Germline V gene sequence: CDR1 LNHDA, CDR2 SQIVND (reference sequence). CDR3 nucleotides: TGTGCCAGTAGCTTAACAGGGATCTCGACTGAAGCTTTCTTT. Protein: CASSLTGISTEAFF.

J is TRBJ2-1 and V is TRBV2, with 7 bases aligning to TRBD1. In germline, CDR1 is SNHLY, CDR2 FYNNEI. CDR3 length equals 14 residues. V was pared by 8 bases and J by 0 bases, with 4 bases of the junction left unmatched. CDR3 DNA sequence: TGTGCCAGCTCGGGACAGAGCTCCTACAATGAGCAGTTCTTC. Amino acids: CASSGQSSYNEQFF.

The chain couples TRBV28 to TRBJ2-1, with a possible D match to TRBD1 (6 bases). The CDR3 runs to 11 residues. V shed 10 bases and J shed 7 bases, with 11 bases lying between them. Germline lookup yields CDR1 MDHEN and CDR2 SYDVKM. In DNA form, the CDR3 reads TGTGCCATACTACAGGGAAATGAGCAGTTCTTC. Amino acids: CAILQGNEQFF.